These 3 T cell receptor beta chains were sequenced from one sample in a study of blood T cell repertoires in COVID-19. TCRdb's table, derived via immunoSEQ multiplex PCR, lists solely in-frame clones and lacks some. The sample yields about 370,000 clones, roughly nine tenths seen once. The sequenced sample consisted of PBMCs or T cells enriched from blood (not recorded which). Every receptor here comes from a man aged 18 to 30 who had recovered from COVID-19.

The chain employs TRBV4-1 and TRBJ2-2, with D tentatively TRBD2 (6 bases). This CDR3 region has 14 residues. With 0 bases removed from V and 6 bases from J, the gap between germline ends came to 8 bases. Germline values: CDR1 MGHRA, CDR2 YSYEKL. Here the CDR3 DNA reads TGCGCCAGCAGCCAAGATCCTAGCGCCGGGGAGCTGTTTTTT. Translated: CASSQDPSAGELFF.

The rearrangement links TRBV28 to TRBJ1-2; 9 bases align to TRBD1. Germline V gene data show CDR1 as MDHEN and CDR2 as SYDVKM. CDR3 length: 15 amino acids. Unmatched junction bases numbered 5, after V lost 3 bases and J lost 3 bases. CDR3 region: CASSLTDRGYYGYTF. CDR3 DNA sequence: TGTGCCAGCAGTTTGACGGACAGGGGTTACTATGGCTACACCTTC.

CDR3 nucleotides: TGTGCCAGCAGCTTATGGTCCGGGACTAGCGGGAGTGAGCAGTTCTTC. This gives the protein CASSLWSGTSGSEQFF. V and J are TRBV7-6 and TRBJ2-1, with 14 positions matching TRBD2. This CDR3 comprises 16 residues. Germline CDR1 is SGHVS and CDR2 is FNYEAQ. Losses at the gene ends were 2 bases for V and 9 bases for J; bases not matched to a gene: 6.